This T cell receptor beta chain was obtained from a study of blood T cell repertoires in COVID-19. Study overall: The United States, Italy and Spain provided the acute and convalescent COVID-19 samples. Sample material is recorded as cDNA or gDNA derived from T cells, B-cell-depleted T cells, or PBMCs.

Enrolment of Seattle patients took place during active infection, and they were followed longitudinally. Original handling: By means of reference gene primer amplification, nucleated cell counts were estimated. Measured with immunoSEQ multiplex PCR; TCRdb has only the in-frame clones, and not every one. V and J calls and clone size come straight from that table; D and trimming were deduced from the DNA. The table records roughly 170,000 clones, more than 65% of them present only once. This receptor was taken from a woman aged 60-75 years with COVID-19, enrolled during active disease. The sample consisted of peripheral blood.

CDR3 in DNA: TGTGCCAGCAGAACTTTACAGGGGGGCAATGAGCAGTTCTTC. It encodes CASRTLQGGNEQFF. V and J are TRBV6-7 and TRBJ2-1; 8 bases align to TRBD1. TRBV6-7 is placed among ORFs of uncertain function. The CDR3 contains 14 residues. With 6 bases clipped from V and 6 bases from J, the junction kept 7 bases outside the gene matches.